This T cell receptor beta chain was identified in a study of blood T cell repertoires in COVID-19. Looking at the study overall: There were acute and convalescent COVID-19 samples, and they came from the United States, Italy and Spain. In each case, the material was cDNA or gDNA derived from T cells, B-cell-depleted T cells, or PBMCs.

The V gene end was trimmed by 5 bases and the J gene end by 0 bases; junction bases not matched to a gene: 16. There are 18 residues in the CDR3. CDR1 and CDR2 from the germline V gene are MDHEN and SYDVKM. Participant-given clinical history determined each cohort assignment. Resolution of symptoms, clearance, or two negative PCRs was present in recovered Cohort 3 donors. Assay used: immunoSEQ multiplex PCR; TCRdb lists only in-frame clones, some missing. The sample has roughly 280,000 clones, 75% to 90% seen once. The clonotype originates from a woman between 18 and 29 years old who had recovered from COVID-19. Sequencing was performed on PBMCs or T cells enriched from blood (not recorded which). The chain links TRBV28 to TRBJ2-7, with 7 bases identical to TRBD1. CDR3 in amino acids: CASSPASYRGPSSYEQYF. The CDR3 DNA follows: TGTGCCAGCAGTCCGGCGAGCTACAGGGGACCTTCCTCCTACGAGCAGTACTTC.